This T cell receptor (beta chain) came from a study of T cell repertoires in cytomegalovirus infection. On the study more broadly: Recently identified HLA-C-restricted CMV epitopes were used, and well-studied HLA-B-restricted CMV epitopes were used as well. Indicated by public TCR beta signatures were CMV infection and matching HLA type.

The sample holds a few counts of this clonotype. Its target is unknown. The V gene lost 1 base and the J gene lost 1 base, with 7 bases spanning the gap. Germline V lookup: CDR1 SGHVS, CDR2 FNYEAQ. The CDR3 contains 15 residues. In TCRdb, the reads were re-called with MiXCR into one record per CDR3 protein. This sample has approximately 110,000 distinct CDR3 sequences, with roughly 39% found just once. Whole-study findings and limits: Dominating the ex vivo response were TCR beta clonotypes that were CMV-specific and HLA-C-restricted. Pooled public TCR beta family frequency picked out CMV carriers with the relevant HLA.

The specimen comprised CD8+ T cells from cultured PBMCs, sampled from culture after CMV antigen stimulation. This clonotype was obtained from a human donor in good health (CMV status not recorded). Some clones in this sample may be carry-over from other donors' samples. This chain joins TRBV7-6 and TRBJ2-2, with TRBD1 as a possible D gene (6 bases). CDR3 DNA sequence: TGTGCCAGCAGCTTAGGAGGGGGGAACACCGGGGAGCTGTTTTTT. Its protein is CASSLGGGNTGELFF.